The 4 T cell receptor beta chains given below trace back to one sample, sequenced in a study of T cells in Graves' hyperthyroidism and ophthalmopathy (dated by TCRdb to the late 2010s). Library preparation employed multiplex PCR. The data were produced on an Illumina HiSeq 2000. The TCR beta CDR3 regions were amplified from the RNA transcripts. The first round of RT-PCR for the TCR CDR3 was performed with the HTBI primer set and the Qiagen OneStep RT-PCR kit. The public reads were run again by TCRdb, first through fastp at Q25 and then through MiXCR, and only productive beta chains were kept. Entries that share a CDR3 protein sequence are merged under the most common genes and DNA. The sample yields approximately 610,000 distinct CDR3 sequences; about 15% were counted once. The ten top clones hold around 4.5% of the sample. Specimen: blood. The receptors were sampled from a woman aged 40 to 49 with Graves' ophthalmopathy.

CDR3 in amino acids: CASGLGDGAGELFF. The CDR3 nucleotides read TGTGCTAGTGGTTTGGGGGACGGGGCCGGGGAGCTGTTTTTT. The rearrangement joins TRBV12-5 to TRBJ2-2; D could derive from TRBD1 or TRBD2 (5 bases each). Germline CDR1 is LGHNT and CDR2 is FRNRAP. CDR3 size: 14 residues. V shed 1 base and J shed 6 bases, with 9 bases lying between them.

This clonotype came up many times. V and J are TRBV25-1 and TRBJ1-2; 7 bases line up with TRBD1. The germline V gene encodes CDR1 MGHDK and CDR2 SYGVNS. This CDR3 has 17 residues. J was trimmed by 1 base and V by 1 base; bases with no gene match: 9. The CDR3: CASSEWETGMGNYGYTF. The CDR3, as DNA: TGTGCCAGCAGTGAATGGGAGACAGGGATGGGTAACTATGGCTACACCTTC.

This clonotype occurred a few times. The chain recombines TRBV2 with TRBJ2-6; TRBD1 might be the D (6 bases). Germline CDR1 reads SNHLY; CDR2 reads FYNNEI. The length of the CDR3 is 14 residues. The V end was cut by 9 bases, the J end by 4 bases, with 13 bases between. The CDR3 bases are TGTGCCAGTCACTACAGGGCCGGGGCCAACGTCCTGACTTTC. Translating gives CASHYRAGANVLTF.

This chain uses TRBV7-2 with TRBJ2-2; 9 bases fit TRBD1. Germline-derived CDR1 and CDR2 are SGHTA and FQGNSA. V lost 5 bases to trimming and J lost 8 bases; unmatched junction nucleotides: 9. This CDR3 contains 15 residues. The CDR3 spells CASSLGTGSGGELFF. Here the CDR3 DNA reads TGTGCCAGCAGCCTCGGGACAGGGAGCGGAGGGGAGCTGTTTTTT.